Below are 11 T cell receptor beta chains sequenced from a single sample in a study of blood T cell repertoires in COVID-19. The data were produced by immunoSEQ multiplex PCR, yet TCRdb's version contains in-frame clones alone and is incomplete. This table holds 240,000 or so clones, around nine tenths found once. The sequencing input was peripheral blood. Receptors originate from a woman in her 70s with active or convalescent COVID-19.

This chain uses TRBV5-1 with TRBJ1-5, with D possibly TRBD1 on 5 matching bases. The CDR3 has 17 residues. Trimming pared 0 bases from V and 0 bases from J, leaving 13 bases between. From germline, CDR1 is SGHRS and CDR2 YFSETQ. This chain's CDR3 is CASSLGEGRYSNQPQHF. CDR3 nucleotides: TGCGCCAGCAGCTTGGGGGAGGGGAGATATAGCAATCAGCCCCAGCATTTT.

The CDR3 protein is CASSELPTGEGTDTQYF. The CDR3 DNA reads as TGTGCCAGCAGTGAACTCCCGACAGGGGAAGGCACAGATACGCAGTATTTT. The chain is built from TRBV25-1 and TRBJ2-3; TRBD1 agrees at 8 bases. Trimming cost V 2 bases and J 1 base; bases outside gene matches: 8. Germline V gene data show CDR1 as MGHDK and CDR2 as SYGVNS. This CDR3 comprises 17 residues. Full variable domain (missing parts from reference TRBV25-1 and TRBJ2-3): EADIYQTPRYLVIGTGKKITLECSQTMGHDKMYWYQQDPGMELHLIHYSYGVNSTEKGDLSSESTVSRIRTEHFPLTLESARPSHTSQYLCASSELPTGEGTDTQYFGPGTRLTVL.

The V gene is TRBV5-1, the J gene TRBJ1-1; the D gene is possibly TRBD1 (5 bases). V was pared by 0 bases and J by 3 bases, with 24 bases between. Germline CDR1 and CDR2: SGHRS and YFSETQ. The CDR3 consists of 19 residues. This CDR3 reads CASSLGTSGGIMLDTEAFF. The DNA of the CDR3 is TGCGCCAGCAGCTTGGGGACCTCTGGGGGGATTATGCTGGACACTGAAGCTTTCTTT.

The chain carries TRBV19 and TRBJ1-1; perhaps TRBD1 as D (6 bases). Trimming pared 9 bases from V and 1 base from J, leaving 15 bases between. Germline V lookup: CDR1 LNHDA, CDR2 SQIVND (reference sequence). This CDR3 contains 14 residues. As DNA, the CDR3 is TGTGCCAGCCGAATCGACAGGACGAACACTGAAGCTTTCTTT. Translated, it gives CASRIDRTNTEAFF.

The table lists this clone with a count of one. The V gene is TRBV18, the J gene TRBJ1-1; no clear D. Per the germline V gene, CDR1 is KGHSH and CDR2 is LQKENI. Trimming removed 10 bases at V and 8 bases at J, with 11 bases between. The CDR3 consists of 10 residues. DNA of the CDR3: TGTGCCACCGGAGGCCGGGAAGCTTTCTTT. Encoded protein: CATGGREAFF. The complete variable domain, with remaining parts taken from reference TRBV18 and TRBJ1-1, reads NAGVMQNPRHLVRRRGQEARLRCSPMKGHSHVYWYRQLPEEGLKFMVYLQKENIIDESGMPKERFSAEFPKEGPSILRIQQVVRGDSAAYFCATGGREAFFGQGTRLTVV.

This chain uses TRBV2 with TRBJ1-5; a weak D match, TRBD1 (5 bases). CDR1 and CDR2 from the germline V gene are SNHLY and FYNNEI. Trimming left V 2 bases short and J 7 bases short, with 15 bases between. CDR3 length: 15 residues. The CDR3 nucleotides are TGTGCCAGCAGTGAACTGACGTCCGACAGACAGCCCCAGCATTTT. Amino acid sequence: CASSELTSDRQPQHF.

V gene TRBV7-6 combines with J gene TRBJ2-7; a possible D gene is TRBD1 (6 bases). The CDR3 sequence is 13 residues long. In germline, CDR1 is SGHVS, CDR2 FNYEAQ. The V end lost 4 bases, the J end lost 3 bases, and 10 bases lay between the germline ends. CDR3 sequence: CASSSGAHYEQYF. CDR3 nucleotides: TGTGCCAGCAGCTCAGGGGCCCACTACGAGCAGTACTTC.

There are many counts of this clone. This chain links TRBV27 with TRBJ2-7, with D possibly being TRBD1 (5 bases). Deletions cut 3 bases from V and 4 bases from J, with 13 bases between. This CDR3 is built from 14 residues. Germline CDR1 is MNHEY and CDR2 is SMNVEV (reference sequence). The CDR3 DNA sequence: TGTGCCAGCAGTTTGGCAGGGAAGGTTTACGAGCAGTACTTC. This sequence encodes CASSLAGKVYEQYF.

The J gene is TRBJ1-4, the V gene TRBV7-8; no definite D call. This CDR3 is built from 16 residues. Germline CDR1 and CDR2: SGHVS and FQNEAQ. Trimming took off 6 bases at V and 8 bases at J, with 22 bases between the two ends. CDR3 amino acids: CASSQLVGSGNEKLFF. In nucleotides, the CDR3 is TGTGCCAGCAGTCAACTCGTAGGGTCGGGGAACGAAAAACTGTTTTTT.

The rearrangement links TRBV6-1 to TRBJ1-2, with D maybe TRBD1 (6 bases). Germline values: CDR1 MNHNS, CDR2 SASEGT. The V gene lost 2 bases and the J gene lost 7 bases, with 14 bases spanning the gap. This CDR3 is built from 14 residues. This chain's CDR3 is CASSENDLDSGYTF. CDR3 nucleotides: TGTGCCAGCAGTGAAAATGACTTGGACAGTGGCTACACCTTC.

This chain joins TRBV7-9 and TRBJ1-1, with D unresolved. From germline, CDR1 is SEHNR and CDR2 FQNEAQ (reference sequence). V was trimmed by 4 bases and J by 5 bases, leaving 11 bases between them. CDR3 length equals 13 residues. The CDR3 loop reads CASSSVGVTEAFF. CDR3 sequence (DNA): TGTGCCAGCAGCTCGGTCGGGGTGACTGAAGCTTTCTTT.